This T cell receptor (beta chain) emerged from a study of response to subunit inactivated influenza vaccine. Overall study results and limits: The authors proposed limited new T cell recruitment per seasonal influenza vaccination.

To note about this clonotype: Its antigen is unknown.

V was shortened by 3 bases and J by 5 bases, with 8 bases between the two germline ends. The CDR3 loop spans 13 amino acids. TCRdb redid the calling of the RT-PCR reads with MiXCR, one entry per CDR3 protein. This table has about 700,000 distinct CDR3 sequences, 15% to 18% appearing once. The chain combines TRBV12-3 or TRBV12-4 with TRBJ2-4; maybe TRBD1 (6 bases). The source of this sequence is a man aged 45 to 65 who received an inactivated influenza vaccine. This specimen consisted of PBMCs from blood, obtained 11 to 12 days after vaccination. In DNA, the CDR3 is TGTGCCAGCAGTTTTCACAGGGAAAACATTCAGTACTTC. It encodes CASSFHRENIQYF.